A single sample is the source of the 10 T cell receptor beta chains below, sequenced in a study of cytomegalovirus exposure and HLA in healthy donors. Amplification used 60 Vbeta primers and 13 Jbeta primers. The data were produced by immunoSEQ multiplex PCR, yet TCRdb's version contains in-frame clones alone and is incomplete. The sample contains approximately 160,000 clones, around 80% of which appear only once. Sample: PBMCs. Receptor source: a woman in her forties or fifties in good health and CMV-seropositive.

A few counts support this clone. The chain uses TRBV28 and TRBJ2-5; D perhaps matches TRBD1 (5 bases). Trimming took 7 bases from V and 9 from J, leaving 15 bases between them. This CDR3 region has 12 residues. Looked up from germline, CDR1 is MDHEN and CDR2 is SYDVKM. The CDR3: CASKGPGWAQYF. Here the CDR3 DNA reads TGTGCCAGCAAGGGGCCTGGATGGGCCCAGTACTTC.

About this clone: This likely comes from a read error, as the CDR3 has no conserved phenylalanine or tryptophan at its end. No DNA is shown, since the ends of the CDR3 on it are uncertain; the CDR3 is the one TCRdb lists. The chain uses TRBV2 and TRBJ1-1; the table gives TRBD1 as D, unverified against the DNA. The CDR3 region is 12 residues in length, termini included. Germline V gene sequence: CDR1 SNHLY, CDR2 FYNNEI. The CDR3 loop is CASSEALRDRVL.

V usage is TRBV7-6 and J usage is TRBJ2-3, with D uncertain. The CDR3 is 14 residues long. Germline V gene sequence: CDR1 SGHVS, CDR2 FNYEAQ. Trimming left V 6 bases short and J 0 bases short, with 10 bases between. CDR3 nucleotide sequence: TGTGCCAGCAGGCCACTCCCTAGCACAGATACGCAGTATTTT. It yields the protein CASRPLPSTDTQYF.

The genes are TRBV6-1 and TRBJ1-2; TRBD1 matches 7 bases. The CDR3 is 15 residues long. J gave up 1 base and V 6 bases, and 8 bases lay outside the gene matches. From germline, CDR1 is MNHNS and CDR2 SASEGT. The CDR3 region is CASRRTGAFNYGYTF. The DNA of the CDR3 is TGTGCCAGCAGACGTACAGGGGCATTTAACTATGGCTACACCTTC.

This clone was seen only once. The V gene is TRBV19, the J gene TRBJ1-2; tentatively, D is TRBD1 (6 bases). The CDR3 covers 16 residues. Germline CDR1 is LNHDA and CDR2 is SQIVND (reference sequence). The V end lost 3 bases, the J end lost 2 bases, and 16 bases lay between the germline ends. CDR3 protein: CASSIRQGSLNYGYTF. The DNA for the CDR3 is TGTGCCAGTAGTATCCGGCAGGGGAGTCTGAACTATGGCTACACCTTC.

V is TRBV7-9 and J is TRBJ2-7; 9 nucleotides align to TRBD1. From germline, CDR1 is SEHNR and CDR2 FQNEAQ (reference sequence). With 5 bases clipped from V and 3 bases from J, the junction kept 5 bases outside the gene matches. The CDR3 contains 14 residues. CDR3 coding DNA: TGTGCCAGCAGCGTGGGACAGGGATACTACGAGCAGTACTTC. This sequence encodes CASSVGQGYYEQYF.

V usage is TRBV7-9 and J usage is TRBJ2-7; 11 nucleotides align to TRBD1. The CDR3 has 14 residues. CDR1 is SEHNR and CDR2 is FQNEAQ in the germline V gene (reference sequence). The junction had 4 bases not matched to a gene; V was cut back by 3 bases and J by 6 bases. The CDR3 DNA reads as TGTGCCAGCAGCTTCTGGGACAGGGGGTCCGAGCAGTACTTC. Its protein product is CASSFWDRGSEQYF.

The J gene is TRBJ2-7, the V gene TRBV10-3; 9 nucleotides agree with TRBD2. V dropped 4 bases and J dropped 3; count of bases not matched to a gene: 4. Germline V lookup: CDR1 ENHRY, CDR2 SYGVKD. The CDR3 has 14 residues. The DNA of the CDR3 is TGTGCCATCAGTGTAAGCGGGGGGCTCTACGAGCAGTACTTC. The encoded protein is CAISVSGGLYEQYF.

V and J are TRBV6-1 and TRBJ2-5; TRBD1 agrees at 8 bases. The germline V gene encodes CDR1 MNHNS and CDR2 SASEGT. CDR3 length: 18 residues. V trimming: 3 bases; J trimming: 4 bases; junction bases outside the gene matches: 16. This CDR3 is CASSDDYGQGARGETQYF. CDR3 sequence (DNA): TGTGCCAGCAGTGACGATTATGGGCAGGGGGCGCGAGGAGAGACCCAGTACTTC.

The chain is built from TRBV9 and TRBJ2-6, with 9 bases aligning to TRBD1. After removal of 0 bases from V and 0 bases from J, the junction contained 4 bases not matched to a gene. CDR1 and CDR2 from the germline V gene are SGDLS and YYNGEE. This CDR3 has 18 residues. CDR3 in DNA: TGTGCCAGCAGCGTAGGACAGGGGGGAATCTCTGGGGCCAACGTCCTGACTTTC. This translates into CASSVGQGGISGANVLTF.